The sequence of this TCR beta chain was determined in a study of blood T cell repertoires in COVID-19. Looking at the study overall: From the United States, Italy and Spain came samples of acute and convalescent COVID-19. T cells, B-cell-depleted T cells, or PBMCs provided the cDNA or gDNA that served as material.

In the original workflow: Researchers report that nucleated cell counts were estimated from reference gene primer amplification. TCRdb's table, derived via immunoSEQ multiplex PCR, lists solely in-frame clones and lacks some. The D gene and trimming were derived from the DNA, and the V and J assignments and clone size from that table. The table shows tens of thousands of clones, with 80% to 90% occurring only once. This clone has more than one count but fewer than ten. The sample taken for sequencing was peripheral blood. The source is a man aged 30 to 45 with active or convalescent COVID-19.

In DNA form, the CDR3 reads TGTGCCAGCAGCCCCGCGGACAGGGGCCATGAAAAACTGTTTTTT. Translating it yields CASSPADRGHEKLFF. The V and J genes are TRBV7-9 and TRBJ1-4, with TRBD1 identical over 9 bases. The CDR3 runs to 15 residues. The junction had 7 bases not matched to a gene; V was cut back by 5 bases and J by 6 bases. Germline CDR1 SEHNR, CDR2 FQNEAQ (reference sequence).